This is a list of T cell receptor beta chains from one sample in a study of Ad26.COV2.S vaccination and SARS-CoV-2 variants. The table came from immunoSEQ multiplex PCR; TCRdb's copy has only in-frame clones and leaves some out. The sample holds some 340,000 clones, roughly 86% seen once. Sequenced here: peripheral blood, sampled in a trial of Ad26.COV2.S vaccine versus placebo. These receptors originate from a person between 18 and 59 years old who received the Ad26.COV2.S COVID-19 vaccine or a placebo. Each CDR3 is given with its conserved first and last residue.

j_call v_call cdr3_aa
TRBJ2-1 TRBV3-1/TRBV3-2 CASRGPGNEQFF
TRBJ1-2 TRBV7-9 CASSKSHRPGDRENYGYTF
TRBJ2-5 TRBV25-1 CASSGTGQAQETQYF
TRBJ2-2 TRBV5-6 CASRGGLGGNTGELFF
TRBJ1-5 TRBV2 CASTDAGGINRNQPQHF
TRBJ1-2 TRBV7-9 CASTATGQGHYGYTF
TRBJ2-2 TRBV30 CAWSGGAGTGELFF
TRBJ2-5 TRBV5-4 CASKTGDETQYF
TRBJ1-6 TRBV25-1 CASSESGQLYSPLHF
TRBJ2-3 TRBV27 CASSLQGTADTQYF